The rows below give T cell receptor beta chains drawn from one sample of a study of T cell responses to AZD1222 COVID-19 vaccine. Sequenced by immunoSEQ multiplex PCR; TCRdb stores in-frame clones only, minus some. The data hold about 110,000 clones, with around 83% observed a single time. Sequences were derived from peripheral blood, sampled on day 0 of AZD1222 vaccination. Receptors were obtained from an adult in good health. CDR3s include the opening cysteine and the closing phenylalanine or tryptophan. The D gene is left open where the match is weak. Expanded clones are given a class, and other clones once, few, many or no size at all.

V	J	D	length	size	CDR3	DNA
TRBV5-6	TRBJ2-3	TRBD1	16	-	CASSLRGQGLADTQYF	TGTGCCAGCAGCCTTAGAGGACAGGGGTTAGCAGATACGCAGTATTTT
TRBV7-7	TRBJ2-1	TRBD1	14	-	CASSLGQANNEQFF	TGTGCCAGCAGCTTGGGACAGGCCAACAATGAGCAGTTCTTC
TRBV5-1	TRBJ2-7	-	13	-	CASSLDRVYEQYF	TGCGCCAGCAGCTTGGACAGGGTTTACGAGCAGTACTTC
TRBV3-1/TRBV3-2	TRBJ1-5	-	16	-	CASSQVPDRRHQPQHF	TGTGCCAGCAGCCAAGTTCCGGACCGCAGACATCAGCCCCAGCATTTT
TRBV10-3	TRBJ2-1	TRBD2	15	-	CAILGTSGGQSEQFF	TGTGCCATCCTAGGCACTAGCGGGGGGCAGAGTGAGCAGTTCTTC
TRBV5-6	TRBJ2-7	-	12	few	CASSLRIHEQYF	TGTGCCAGCAGCTTGAGAATCCACGAGCAGTACTTC
TRBV4-2	TRBJ2-7	TRBD1	19	-	CASSQRGRNRGTIDYEQYF	TGTGCCAGCAGCCAACGAGGGCGGAACAGGGGTACAATAGACTACGAGCAGTACTTC
TRBV27	TRBJ1-1	-	14	once	CASSPNRPNTEAFF	TGTGCCAGCAGTCCAAACCGACCGAACACTGAAGCTTTCTTT
TRBV24-1	TRBJ2-1	TRBD1	17	-	CATSDAPGTGGIYEQFF	TGTGCCACCAGTGATGCCCCCGGGACAGGGGGTATCTATGAGCAGTTCTTC
TRBV18	TRBJ1-6	TRBD1	15	once	CASSPEGQPNSPLHF	TGTGCCAGCTCACCAGAGGGACAGCCTAATTCACCCCTCCACTTT
TRBV5-1	TRBJ2-3	TRBD1	14	few	CASSRQGDTDTQYF	TGCGCCAGCAGCAGACAGGGGGACACAGATACGCAGTATTTT
TRBV27	TRBJ1-2	-	12	-	CASSFTGYGYTF	TGTGCCAGCAGTTTTACAGGCTATGGCTACACCTTC